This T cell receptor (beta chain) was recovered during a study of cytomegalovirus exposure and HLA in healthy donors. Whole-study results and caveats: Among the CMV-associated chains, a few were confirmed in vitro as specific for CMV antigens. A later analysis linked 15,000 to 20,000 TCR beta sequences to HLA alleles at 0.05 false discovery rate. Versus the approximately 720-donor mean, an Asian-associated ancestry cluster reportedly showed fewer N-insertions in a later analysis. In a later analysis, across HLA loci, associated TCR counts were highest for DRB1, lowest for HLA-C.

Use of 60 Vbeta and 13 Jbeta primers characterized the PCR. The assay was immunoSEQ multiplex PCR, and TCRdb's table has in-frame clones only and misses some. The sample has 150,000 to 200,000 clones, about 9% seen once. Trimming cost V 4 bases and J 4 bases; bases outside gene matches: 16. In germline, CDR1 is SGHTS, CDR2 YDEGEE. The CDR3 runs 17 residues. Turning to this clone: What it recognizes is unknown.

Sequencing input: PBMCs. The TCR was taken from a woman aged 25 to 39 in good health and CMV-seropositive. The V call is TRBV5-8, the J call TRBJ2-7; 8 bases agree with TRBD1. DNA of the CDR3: TGTGCCAGCAGCAAGAATTACGGGACAGGAGGCAGGTACGAGCAGTACTTC. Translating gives CASSKNYGTGGRYEQYF.